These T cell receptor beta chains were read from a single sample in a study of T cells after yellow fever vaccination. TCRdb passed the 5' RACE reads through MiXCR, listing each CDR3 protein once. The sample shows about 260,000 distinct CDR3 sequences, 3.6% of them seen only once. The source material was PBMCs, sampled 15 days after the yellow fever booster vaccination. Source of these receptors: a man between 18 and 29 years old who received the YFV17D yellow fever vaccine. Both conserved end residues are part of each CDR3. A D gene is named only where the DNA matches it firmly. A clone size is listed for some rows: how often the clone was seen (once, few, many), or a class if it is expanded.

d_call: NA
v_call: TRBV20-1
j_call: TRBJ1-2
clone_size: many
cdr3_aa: CSASPPARAGYGYTF
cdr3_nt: TGCAGTGCTAGCCCCCCCGCCCGGGCCGGGTATGGCTACACCTTC

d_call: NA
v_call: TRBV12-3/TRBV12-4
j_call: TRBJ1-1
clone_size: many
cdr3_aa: CASSLGVMNTEAFF
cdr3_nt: TGTGCCAGCAGTTTAGGGGTTATGAACACTGAAGCTTTCTTT

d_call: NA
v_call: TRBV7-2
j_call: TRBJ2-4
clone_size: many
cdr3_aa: CASSLTVLAELEIAKNIQYF
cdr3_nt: TGTGCCAGCAGCTTAACGGTCTTGGCAGAATTGGAAATAGCCAAAAACATTCAGTACTTC

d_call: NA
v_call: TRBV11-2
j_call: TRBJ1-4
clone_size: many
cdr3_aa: CASSPGDRINEKLFF
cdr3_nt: TGTGCCAGCAGCCCGGGTGACAGGATAAATGAAAAACTGTTTTTT

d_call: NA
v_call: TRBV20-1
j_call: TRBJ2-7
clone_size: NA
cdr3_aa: CSASTGFDEQYF
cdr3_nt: TGCAGTGCGTCAACAGGGTTCGACGAGCAGTACTTC

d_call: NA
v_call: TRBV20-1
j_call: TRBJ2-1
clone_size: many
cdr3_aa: CSARERGFRDNEQFF
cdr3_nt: TGCAGTGCTAGAGAGAGGGGGTTCAGGGACAATGAGCAGTTCTTC

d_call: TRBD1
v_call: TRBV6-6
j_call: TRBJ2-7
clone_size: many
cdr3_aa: CASRPRDRTPYEERGYF
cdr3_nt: TGTGCCAGCAGACCACGGGACAGAACCCCCTACGAGGAAAGGGGGTACTTC

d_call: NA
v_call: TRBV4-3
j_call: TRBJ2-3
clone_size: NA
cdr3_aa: CASSQDSADTQYF
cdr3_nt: TGCGCCAGCAGCCAAGACTCCGCGGATACGCAGTATTTT

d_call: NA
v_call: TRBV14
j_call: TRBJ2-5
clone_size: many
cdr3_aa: CASRGRLQETQYF
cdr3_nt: TGTGCCAGCAGGGGACGGCTACAAGAGACCCAGTACTTC

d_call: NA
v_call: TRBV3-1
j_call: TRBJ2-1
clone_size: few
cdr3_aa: CASSQAPRTNSPYNEQFF
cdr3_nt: TGTGCCAGCAGCCAAGCTCCACGGACCAACTCCCCCTACAATGAGCAGTTCTTC

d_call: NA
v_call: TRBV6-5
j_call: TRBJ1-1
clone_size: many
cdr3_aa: CASRPGTRNTEAFF
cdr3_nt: TGTGCCAGCAGGCCCGGGACAAGGAACACTGAAGCTTTCTTT

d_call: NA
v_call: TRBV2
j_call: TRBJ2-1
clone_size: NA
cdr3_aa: CASRPSSGYSYNEQFF
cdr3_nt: TGTGCCAGCAGACCGTCTTCAGGGTACTCCTACAATGAGCAGTTCTTC

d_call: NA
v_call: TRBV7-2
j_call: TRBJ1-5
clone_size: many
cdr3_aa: CASSLVHGGNQPQHF
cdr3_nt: TGTGCCAGCAGCTTAGTGCATGGCGGCAATCAGCCCCAGCATTTT

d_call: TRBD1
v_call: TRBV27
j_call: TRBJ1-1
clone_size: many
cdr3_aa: CASSLSRWTGGIGAFF
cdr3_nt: TGTGCCAGCAGTTTATCGAGGTGGACAGGGGGAATCGGGGCTTTCTTT

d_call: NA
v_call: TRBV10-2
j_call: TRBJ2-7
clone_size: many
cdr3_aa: CASSVAGLPSEQYF
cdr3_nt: TGCGCCAGCAGTGTAGCAGGACTACCTTCCGAGCAGTACTTC

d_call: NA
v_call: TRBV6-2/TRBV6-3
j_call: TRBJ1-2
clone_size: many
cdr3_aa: CASSKGQEGYGYTF
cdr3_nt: TGTGCCAGCAGTAAAGGACAAGAAGGATATGGCTACACCTTC

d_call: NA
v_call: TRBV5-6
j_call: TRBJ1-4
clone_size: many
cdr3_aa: CASSLRLGPGNEDEKLFF
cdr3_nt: TGTGCCAGCAGCTTGAGATTGGGACCGGGGAACGAAGATGAAAAACTGTTTTTT

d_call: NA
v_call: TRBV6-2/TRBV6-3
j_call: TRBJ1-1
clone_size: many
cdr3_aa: CASSYRVNTEAFF
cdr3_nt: TGTGCCAGCAGTTACAGGGTGAACACTGAAGCTTTCTTT

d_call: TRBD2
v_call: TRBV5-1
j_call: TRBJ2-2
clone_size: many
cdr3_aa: CASSPSSGATGELFF
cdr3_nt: TGCGCCAGCAGCCCGAGTAGCGGGGCCACCGGGGAGCTGTTTTTT

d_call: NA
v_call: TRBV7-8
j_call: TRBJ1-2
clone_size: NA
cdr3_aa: CASSLEGLLVRRRANYGYTF
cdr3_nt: TGTGCCAGCAGCTTGGAAGGATTACTCGTTCGGAGGCGCGCTAACTATGGCTACACCTTC

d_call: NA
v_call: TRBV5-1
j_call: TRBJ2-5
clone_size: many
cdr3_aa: CASSDAPDGAETQYF
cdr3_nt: TGCGCCAGCAGCGATGCCCCGGACGGGGCAGAGACCCAGTACTTC

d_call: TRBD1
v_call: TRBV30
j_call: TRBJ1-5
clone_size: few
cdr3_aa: CAWNVGTGGMSNQPQHF
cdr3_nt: TGTGCCTGGAACGTAGGTACAGGGGGCATGAGCAATCAGCCCCAGCATTTT

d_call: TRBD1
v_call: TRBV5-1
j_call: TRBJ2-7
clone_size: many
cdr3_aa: CASSLEGQGADEQYF
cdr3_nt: TGCGCCAGCAGCTTGGAGGGACAGGGGGCTGATGAGCAGTACTTC

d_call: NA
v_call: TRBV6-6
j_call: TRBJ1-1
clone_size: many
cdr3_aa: CATAYTEAFF
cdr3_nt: TGTGCCACCGCGTATACTGAAGCTTTCTTT

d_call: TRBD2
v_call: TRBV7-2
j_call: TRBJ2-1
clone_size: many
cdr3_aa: CASSLRTSGGHEQFF
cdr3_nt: TGTGCCAGCAGCCTCCGGACTAGCGGGGGGCATGAGCAGTTCTTC

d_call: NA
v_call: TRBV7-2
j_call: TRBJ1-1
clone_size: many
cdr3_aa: CASSALLWAEAFF
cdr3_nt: TGTGCCAGCAGTGCCCTCCTGTGGGCTGAAGCTTTCTTT

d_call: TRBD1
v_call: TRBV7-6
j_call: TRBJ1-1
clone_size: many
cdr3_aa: CASSLGNRGRNTEAFF
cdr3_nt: TGTGCCAGCAGCTTAGGAAACAGGGGGCGGAACACTGAAGCTTTCTTT

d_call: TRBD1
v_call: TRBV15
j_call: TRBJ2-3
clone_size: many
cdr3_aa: CATSRSQTGATAQYF
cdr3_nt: TGTGCCACCAGCAGATCGCAGACAGGGGCGACTGCGCAGTATTTT

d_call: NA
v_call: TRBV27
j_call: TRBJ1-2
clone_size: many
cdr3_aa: CASSLWGRSNYGYTF
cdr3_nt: TGTGCCAGCAGTTTATGGGGAAGGTCGAACTATGGCTACACCTTC

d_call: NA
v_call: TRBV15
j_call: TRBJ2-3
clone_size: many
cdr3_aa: CATSRTGADTQYF
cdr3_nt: TGTGCCACCAGCAGGACTGGGGCGGATACGCAGTATTTT

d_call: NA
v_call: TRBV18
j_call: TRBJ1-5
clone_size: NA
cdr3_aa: CASSPPGGNSNQPQHF
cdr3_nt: TGTGCCAGCTCACCACCGGGGGGGAATAGCAATCAGCCCCAGCATTTT

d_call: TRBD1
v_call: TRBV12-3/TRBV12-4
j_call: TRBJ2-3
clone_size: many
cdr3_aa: CASELGQRTDTQYF
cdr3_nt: TGTGCCAGCGAATTGGGACAGCGCACAGATACGCAGTATTTT

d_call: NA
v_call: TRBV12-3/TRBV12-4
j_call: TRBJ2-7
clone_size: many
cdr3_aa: CASSFGDTAYEQYF
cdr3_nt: TGTGCCAGCAGTTTCGGGGACACCGCCTACGAGCAGTACTTC

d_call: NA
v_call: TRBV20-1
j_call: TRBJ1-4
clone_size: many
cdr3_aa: CSATAEGRAREKLFF
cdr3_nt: TGCAGTGCTACGGCGGAGGGCAGGGCTCGTGAAAAACTGTTTTTT

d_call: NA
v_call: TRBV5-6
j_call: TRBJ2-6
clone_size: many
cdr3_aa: CASSLTGLSGANVLTF
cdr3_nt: TGTGCCAGCAGCTTGACGGGGTTATCTGGGGCCAACGTCCTGACTTTC

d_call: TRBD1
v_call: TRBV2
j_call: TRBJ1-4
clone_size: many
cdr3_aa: CASRETGQEEKLFF
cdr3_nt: TGTGCCAGCAGGGAGACAGGGCAGGAGGAAAAACTGTTTTTT